This T cell receptor (beta chain) was obtained from a study of T cell repertoires in cytomegalovirus infection. Study-wide results and limits: In two of eight donors, the top clonotype was HLA-C-restricted CMV-specific.

The length of the CDR3 is 12 residues. The ends were cut back, 2 bases at V and 1 base at J, with 5 bases in the middle. CDR1 and CDR2 (germline): GTSNPN, SVGIG (reference sequence). Points on this clonotype: Its antigen is unknown.

From the reads, TCRdb called clonotypes with MiXCR, one entry per CDR3 protein. The table lists 640,000 or so distinct CDR3 sequences, 33% of them singletons, with 15% to 20% in the top ten. This specimen consisted of cultured PBMCs, obtained from culture after CMV antigen stimulation. The chain links TRBV30 to TRBJ1-1, with D hard to call. This clonotype originated in a human donor in good health (CMV status not recorded). Some clones in this sample may be carry-over from other donors' samples. In nucleotides, the CDR3 is TGTGCCTGGAGTTTCTGGAACACTGAAGCTTTCTTT. Translation: CAWSFWNTEAFF.